Each of the 5 T cell receptor beta chains below was sequenced from the same sample in a study of blood T cell repertoires in COVID-19 (dated by TCRdb to between 2020 and 2021). The method was the immunoSEQ multiplex PCR assay. In TCRdb, the immuneACCESS table is reduced to in-frame sequences with V and J assigned. These tables do not hold every clone; where another copy was compared, an unresolved V gene accounts for under half, and the others remain unexplained. In this sample the table shows 130,000 to 150,000 clones, 85% to 90% of which occur a single time. The ten largest clones represent approximately 40% of the sample. Sequencing was done on a sample of peripheral blood. The origin of the receptors is a man aged 50-59 years who had recovered from COVID-19.

The chain employs TRBV7-3 and TRBJ2-1, with 11 bases fitting TRBD2. Germline assignment: CDR1 SGHTA and CDR2 FQGTGA. V shed 1 base, J shed 12 bases, and the junction held 14 bases outside the gene matches. The CDR3 length is 17 residues. CDR3 bases: TGTGCCAGCAGCTTAAGTCCAACTAGCGGGGGACAAGACCGGCAGTTCTTC. This sequence encodes CASSLSPTSGGQDRQFF.

The V gene is TRBV11-1, the J gene TRBJ2-1; 7 bases are a match to TRBD1. This CDR3 comprises 15 residues. V was clipped by 5 bases and J by 3 bases; unmatched bases: 7. Per the germline V gene, CDR1 is SGHAT and CDR2 is FQDESV (reference sequence). For the CDR3, the DNA is TGTGCCAGCAGCGATCCGGGACAGTACTACAATGAGCAGTTCTTC. It translates to CASSDPGQYYNEQFF. The whole variable domain, filled in from reference TRBV11-1 and TRBJ2-1, reads EAEVAQSPRYKITEKSQAVAFWCDPISGHATLYWYRQILGQGPELLVQFQDESVVDDSQLPKDRFSAERLKGVDSTLKIQPAELGDSAMYLCASSDPGQYYNEQFFGPGTRLTVL.

This clone has just one count. The chain combines TRBV20-1 with TRBJ1-5; 7 nucleotides align to TRBD1. Germline CDR1 reads DFQATT; CDR2 reads SNEGSKA (reference sequence). Germline trimming cut 3 bases from V and 3 bases from J; bases unmatched to any gene: 5. The CDR3 totals 14 residues. CDR3 DNA sequence: TGCAGTGCTAGTTCGGGACAGTTCAATCAGCCCCAGCATTTT. It encodes CSASSGQFNQPQHF.

The J gene is TRBJ2-1, the V gene TRBV4-3; possible D gene TRBD1, 6 bases. The CDR3 length is 13 residues. Trimming removed 3 bases at V and 9 bases at J, with 12 bases between. CDR1 LGHNA and CDR2 YSLEER come from the germline V gene. CDR3 nucleotides: TGCGCCAGCAGCCAGGTGGTCAGGGGTGAGCAGTTCTTC. Translation gives CASSQVVRGEQFF.

The CDR3 reads CASSYGHRTDTQYF. The DNA for the CDR3 is TGTGCCAGCAGTTACGGGCATCGCACAGATACGCAGTATTTT. The V gene is TRBV6-5, the J gene TRBJ2-3; D gene uncertain. Looked up from germline, CDR1 is MNHEY and CDR2 is SVGAGI. This CDR3 is 14 amino acids long. V lost 2 bases and J lost 1, with 7 bases in between.